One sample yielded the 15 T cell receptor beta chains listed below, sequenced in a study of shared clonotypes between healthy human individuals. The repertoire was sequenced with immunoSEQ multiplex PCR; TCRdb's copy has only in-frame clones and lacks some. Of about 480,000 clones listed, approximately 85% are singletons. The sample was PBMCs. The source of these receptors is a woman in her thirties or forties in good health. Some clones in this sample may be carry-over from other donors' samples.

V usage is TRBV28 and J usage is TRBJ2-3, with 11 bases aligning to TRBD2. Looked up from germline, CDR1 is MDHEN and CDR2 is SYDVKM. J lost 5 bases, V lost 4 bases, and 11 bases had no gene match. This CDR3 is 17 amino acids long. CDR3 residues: CASSSPRLAGKGDTQYF. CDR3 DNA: TGTGCCAGCAGTTCGCCCCGACTAGCGGGAAAAGGAGATACGCAGTATTTT.

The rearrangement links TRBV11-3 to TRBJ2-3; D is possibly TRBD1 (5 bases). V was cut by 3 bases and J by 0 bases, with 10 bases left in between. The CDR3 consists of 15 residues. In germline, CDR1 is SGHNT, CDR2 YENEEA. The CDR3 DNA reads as TGTGCCAGCAGCTTTGGGGCGGAGAGCACAGATACGCAGTATTTT. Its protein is CASSFGAESTDTQYF.

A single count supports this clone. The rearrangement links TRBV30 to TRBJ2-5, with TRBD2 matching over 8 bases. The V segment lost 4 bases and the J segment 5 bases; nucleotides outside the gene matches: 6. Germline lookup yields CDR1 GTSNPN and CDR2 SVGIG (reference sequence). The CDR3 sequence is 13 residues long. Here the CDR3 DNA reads TGTGCCTGGACAAGCGGGAGAGGGGAGACCCAGTACTTC. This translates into CAWTSGRGETQYF.

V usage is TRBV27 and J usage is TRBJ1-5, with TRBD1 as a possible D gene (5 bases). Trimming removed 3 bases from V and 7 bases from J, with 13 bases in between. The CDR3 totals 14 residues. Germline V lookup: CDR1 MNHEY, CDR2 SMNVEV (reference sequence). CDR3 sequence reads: CASSLRGGSQPQHF. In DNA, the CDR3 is TGTGCCAGCAGTTTGAGGGGCGGGAGCCAGCCCCAGCATTTT.

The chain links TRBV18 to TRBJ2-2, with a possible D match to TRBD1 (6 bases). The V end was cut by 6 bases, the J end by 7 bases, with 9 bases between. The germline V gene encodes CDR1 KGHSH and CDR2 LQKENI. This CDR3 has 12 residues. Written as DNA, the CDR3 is TGTGCCAGCTCGTCACAGGGCGGGGAGCTGTTTTTT. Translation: CASSSQGGELFF.

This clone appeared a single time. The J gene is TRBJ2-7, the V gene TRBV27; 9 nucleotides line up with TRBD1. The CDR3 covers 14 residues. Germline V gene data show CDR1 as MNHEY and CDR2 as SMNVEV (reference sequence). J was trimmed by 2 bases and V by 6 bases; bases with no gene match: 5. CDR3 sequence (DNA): TGTGCCAGCAGCAACCGGGACAGGGCCTACGAGCAGTACTTC. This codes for CASSNRDRAYEQYF.

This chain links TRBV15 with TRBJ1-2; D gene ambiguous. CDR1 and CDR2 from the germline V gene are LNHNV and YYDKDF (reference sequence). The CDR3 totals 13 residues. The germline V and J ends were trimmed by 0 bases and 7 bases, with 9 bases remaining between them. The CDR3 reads CATSRERTGGYTF. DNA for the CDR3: TGTGCCACCAGCAGAGAACGGACTGGTGGCTACACCTTC.

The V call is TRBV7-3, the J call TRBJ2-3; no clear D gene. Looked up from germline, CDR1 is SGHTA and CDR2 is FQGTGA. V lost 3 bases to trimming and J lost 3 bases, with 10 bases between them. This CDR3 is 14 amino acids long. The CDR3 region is CASSLAGFTDTQYF. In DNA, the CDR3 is TGTGCCAGCAGCTTGGCAGGTTTTACAGATACGCAGTATTTT.

This chain's CDR3 is CASSKGRGQGHYNEQFF. CDR3 bases: TGTGCCAGCAGCAAAGGAAGGGGACAGGGGCATTACAATGAGCAGTTCTTC. The genes are TRBV21-1 and TRBJ2-1; TRBD1 is the table's D call and was not checked against the DNA. TRBV21-1 is a pseudogene segment. The CDR3 has 17 amino acids.

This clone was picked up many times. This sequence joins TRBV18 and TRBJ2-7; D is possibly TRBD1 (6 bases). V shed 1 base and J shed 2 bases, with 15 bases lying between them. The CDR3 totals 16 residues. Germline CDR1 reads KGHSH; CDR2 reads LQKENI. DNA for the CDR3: TGTGCCAGCTCACCACAGGGTTTGGGGGACACCTACGAGCAGTACTTC. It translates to CASSPQGLGDTYEQYF.

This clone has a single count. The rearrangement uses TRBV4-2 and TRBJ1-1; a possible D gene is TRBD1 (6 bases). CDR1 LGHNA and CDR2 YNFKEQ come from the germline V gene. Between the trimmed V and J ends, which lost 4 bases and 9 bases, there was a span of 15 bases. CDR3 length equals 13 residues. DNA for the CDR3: TGTGCCAGCAGCCCAGCAGGGGAGCGTCAAGCTTTCTTT. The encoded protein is CASSPAGERQAFF.

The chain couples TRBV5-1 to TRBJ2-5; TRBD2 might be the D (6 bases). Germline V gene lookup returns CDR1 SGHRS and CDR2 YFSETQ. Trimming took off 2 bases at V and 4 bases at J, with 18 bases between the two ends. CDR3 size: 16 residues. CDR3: CASSLISGAAGETQYF. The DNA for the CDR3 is TGCGCCAGCAGCTTAATTAGCGGAGCCGCTGGAGAGACCCAGTACTTC.

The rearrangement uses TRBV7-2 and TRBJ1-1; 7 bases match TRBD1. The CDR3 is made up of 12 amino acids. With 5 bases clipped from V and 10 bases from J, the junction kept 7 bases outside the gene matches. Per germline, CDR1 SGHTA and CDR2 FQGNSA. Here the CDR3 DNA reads TGTGCCAGCAGCCCAGGGGGGGCTGTAGCTTTCTTT. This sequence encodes CASSPGGAVAFF.

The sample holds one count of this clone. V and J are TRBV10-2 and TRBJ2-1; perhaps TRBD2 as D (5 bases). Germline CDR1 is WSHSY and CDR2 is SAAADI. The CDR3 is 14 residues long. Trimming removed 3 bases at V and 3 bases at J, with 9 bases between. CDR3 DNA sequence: TGCGCCAGCAGTGATGAGACTAACTACAATGAGCAGTTCTTC. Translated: CASSDETNYNEQFF.

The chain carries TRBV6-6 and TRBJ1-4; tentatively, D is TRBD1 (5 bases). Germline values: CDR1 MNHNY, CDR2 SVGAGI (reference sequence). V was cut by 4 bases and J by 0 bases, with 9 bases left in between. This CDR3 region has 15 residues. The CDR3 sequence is CASSSQAATNEKLFF. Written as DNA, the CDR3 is TGTGCCAGCAGTTCACAGGCTGCAACTAATGAAAAACTGTTTTTT.